These 8 T cell receptor beta chains originate from one sample sequenced in a study of OX40 agonist ivuxolimab in advanced cancers. Libraries were prepared by immunoSEQ multiplex PCR; TCRdb keeps only in-frame clonotypes and omits some of them. Of over 40,000 clones in the sample, about 80% are singletons; the top ten hold 2.5% to 3.5%. Sample: CD4+ or CD8+ T cells sorted from blood, taken in a trial of the OX40 agonist ivuxolimab. The source of these receptors is an adult with an advanced solid tumor such as melanoma, head and neck, liver or kidney cancer.

The chain couples TRBV27 to TRBJ2-2; 8 bases agree with TRBD2. The CDR3 sequence is 15 residues long. Looked up from germline, CDR1 is MNHEY and CDR2 is SMNVEV (reference sequence). V shed 7 bases, J shed 5 bases, and the junction held 9 bases outside the gene matches. CDR3 protein: CASTSGGPWTGELFF. The CDR3 bases are TGTGCCAGCACCTCGGGGGGGCCGTGGACCGGGGAGCTGTTTTTT.

This chain uses TRBV7-9 with TRBJ2-5; 8 bases line up with TRBD1. The CDR3 loop spans 15 amino acids. Germline V gene data show CDR1 as SEHNR and CDR2 as FQNEAQ (reference sequence). J gave up 4 bases and V 5 bases, and 9 bases lay outside the gene matches. The DNA for the CDR3 is TGTGCCAGCAGCGGAGGGGGGACAGGTGGAGAGACCCAGTACTTC. Its protein is CASSGGGTGGETQYF.

This chain joins TRBV7-6 and TRBJ2-7; 8 nucleotides agree with TRBD2. In germline, CDR1 is SGHVS, CDR2 FNYEAQ. This CDR3 comprises 18 residues. Trimming removed 5 bases from V and 7 bases from J; junction bases left unmatched: 22. CDR3: CASSPWGAGASTPGEQYF. Here the CDR3 DNA reads TGTGCCAGCAGCCCCTGGGGAGCGGGGGCCTCGACCCCTGGGGAGCAGTACTTC.

CDR3 sequence (DNA): TGCAGCGTTGAGTTAGTAAACAGCTACGAGCAGTACTTC. Protein: CSVELVNSYEQYF. This chain connects TRBV29-1 to TRBJ2-7; D unresolved. Germline-derived CDR1 and CDR2 are SQVTM and ANQGSEA. This CDR3 contains 13 residues. The V gene lost 3 bases and the J gene lost 3 bases, with 12 bases spanning the gap.

This chain links TRBV19 with TRBJ1-5; D is perhaps TRBD1 (6 bases). The V gene lost 6 bases and the J gene lost 2 bases, with 17 bases spanning the gap. CDR3 size: 16 residues. In germline, CDR1 is LNHDA, CDR2 SQIVND (reference sequence). DNA for the CDR3: TGTGCCAGTAGCGGGGGCAGGGTTCAAGGCAATCAGCCCCAGCATTTT. Protein: CASSGGRVQGNQPQHF. The full variable domain, completed using reference TRBV19 and TRBJ1-5, is DGGITQSPKYLFRKEGQNVTLSCEQNLNHDAMYWYRQDPGQGLRLIYYSQIVNDFQKGDIAEGYSVSREKKESFPLTVTSAQKNPTAFYLCASSGGRVQGNQPQHFGDGTRLSIL.

J is TRBJ2-5 and V is TRBV18; no reliable D call. Per germline, CDR1 KGHSH and CDR2 LQKENI. Trimming pared 6 bases from V and 0 bases from J, leaving 11 bases between. The CDR3 runs to 14 residues. As DNA, the CDR3 is TGTGCCAGCTCGCCCCTTATCCACCAAGAGACCCAGTACTTC. Amino acids: CASSPLIHQETQYF.

J is TRBJ2-5 and V is TRBV5-1; 11 positions agree with TRBD2. Per the germline V gene, CDR1 is SGHRS and CDR2 is YFSETQ. J gave up 2 bases and V 1 base, and 4 bases lay outside the gene matches. There are 16 residues in the CDR3. This CDR3 reads CASSLTRTSGQETQYF. The CDR3 DNA follows: TGCGCCAGCAGCTTGACCCGGACTAGCGGGCAAGAGACCCAGTACTTC.

The chain has TRBV7-8 and TRBJ2-7, with 7 bases lining up with TRBD2. The CDR3 is made up of 14 amino acids. Losses at the gene ends were 3 bases for V and 0 bases for J; bases not matched to a gene: 2. CDR1 SGHVS and CDR2 FQNEAQ come from the germline V gene. The CDR3 nucleotides are TGTGCCAGCAGCTTTACTAGCGCCTCCTACGAGCAGTACTTC. Its protein is CASSFTSASYEQYF.